This TCR beta chain was captured in a study of T-cell memory formation after mild COVID-19. A single record per CDR3 protein comes from TCRdb applying MiXCR to the 5' RACE reads. The top ten clones hold approximately 39% of a sample with about 90,000 distinct CDR3 sequences, roughly 15% of them seen once. Per the germline V gene, CDR1 is SQVTM and CDR2 is ANQGSEA. The CDR3 spans 14 residues. V shed 1 base and J shed 1 base, with 10 bases lying between them. The sample consisted of PBMCs or a T cell subset sorted from them (not recorded which). The gene calls are TRBV29-1 and TRBJ1-1, with D possibly being TRBD1 (6 bases). The receptor was isolated from a man aged 18 to 30 who had mild COVID-19 (a few samples of this study predate the infection). Cell type and time point are not known. CDR3 DNA: TGCAGCGTTGAAGGTGAGGGGGAGAACACTGAAGCTTTCTTT. As protein: CSVEGEGENTEAFF.